The 18 T cell receptor beta chains below were found in one sample sequenced in a study of identical twins. One entry per CDR3 protein, called by TCRdb with MiXCR from the 5' RACE reads. This table has 600,000 to 850,000 distinct CDR3 sequences, over 15% appearing once. The data were also submitted as part of a second study, on T cells expressing NK-cell markers.

The sequencing input was PBMCs. The receptor source for this set is a woman aged 18-35 years in good health.

The V gene is TRBV12-3 or TRBV12-4, the J gene TRBJ1-1; D gene uncertain. Trimming shortened V by 7 bases and J by 7 bases, and 10 bases separated the two germline ends. The length of the CDR3 is 11 residues. CDR3: CASTTGYEAFF. The DNA of the CDR3 is TGTGCCAGCACCACGGGGTATGAAGCTTTCTTT.

This clonotype was seen a handful of times. V and J are TRBV20-1 and TRBJ1-1; D unclear. Germline V CDR1 and CDR2: DFQATT, SNEGSKA (reference sequence). The CDR3 sequence is 13 residues long. V was cut by 2 bases and J by 0 bases, with 7 bases left in between. DNA of the CDR3: TGCAGTGCTAGAACCCGGATGAACACTGAAGCTTTCTTT. Translating it yields CSARTRMNTEAFF.

The chain has TRBV15 and TRBJ2-7; 9 bases align to TRBD1. Trimming cost V 10 bases and J 7 bases; bases outside gene matches: 8. Per germline, CDR1 LNHNV and CDR2 YYDKDF (reference sequence). The CDR3 runs 12 residues. The CDR3 DNA sequence: TGTGCCATCGGGACAGGGTCTCGGGAGCAGTACTTC. Amino acids: CAIGTGSREQYF.

The genes are TRBV7-8 and TRBJ2-5; D is uncertain. CDR1 is SGHVS, CDR2 FQNEAQ, per germline. The CDR3 contains 14 residues. V gave up 1 base and J gave up 3 bases, with 9 bases separating them. The CDR3: CASSLVYSEETQYF. Here the CDR3 DNA reads TGTGCCAGCAGCTTAGTATACTCCGAAGAGACCCAGTACTTC.

This chain uses TRBV5-6 with TRBJ2-5; 10 bases line up with TRBD2. Germline loops: CDR1 SGHDT, CDR2 YYEEEE. The trim removed 5 bases at V and 5 bases at J, leaving 3 bases unmatched. The CDR3 contains 13 residues. CDR3 loop: CASSSAGGETQYF. The CDR3 bases are TGTGCCAGCAGTTCAGCGGGGGGGGAGACCCAGTACTTC.

The rearrangement links TRBV18 to TRBJ2-1; D call uncertain. In germline, CDR1 is KGHSH, CDR2 LQKENI. The V gene lost 2 bases and the J gene lost 9 bases, with 5 bases spanning the gap. The CDR3 extends over 11 amino acids. The CDR3 DNA is TGTGCCAGCTCACCAGCGGCTGAGCAGTTCTTC. It yields the protein CASSPAAEQFF.

V gene TRBV3-1 combines with J gene TRBJ2-1; 7 bases line up with TRBD2. Trimming cost V 4 bases and J 15 bases; bases outside gene matches: 9. Germline V gene lookup returns CDR1 LGHDT and CDR2 YNNKEL (reference sequence). The CDR3 has 12 residues. DNA for the CDR3: TGTGCCAGCAGCCCCCCAGGACTAGGTCCGTTCTTC. This encodes CASSPPGLGPFF.

The chain employs TRBV12-3 or TRBV12-4 and TRBJ1-6, with a tentative D call TRBD1 (6 bases). The CDR3 has 15 amino acids. Trimming shortened V by 5 bases and J by 9 bases, and 17 bases separated the two germline ends. The CDR3 sequence is CASSPSLQGGSPLHF. The CDR3 nucleotides are TGTGCCAGCAGTCCCTCCCTACAGGGAGGTTCACCCCTCCACTTT.

CDR3 protein: CAWKGVDTGELFF. DNA for the CDR3: TGTGCCTGGAAAGGGGTCGACACCGGGGAGCTGTTTTTT. The V call is TRBV30, the J call TRBJ2-2, with a tentative D call TRBD1 (5 bases). The germline V gene has CDR1 GTSNPN and CDR2 SVGIG (reference sequence). V shed 4 bases and J shed 3 bases, with 9 bases lying between them. The CDR3 is 13 residues long.

V is TRBV10-2 and J is TRBJ2-3; no reliable D call. This CDR3 spans 9 amino acids. The V end lost 10 bases, the J end lost 6 bases, and 5 bases lay between the germline ends. Germline V gene data show CDR1 as WSHSY and CDR2 as SAAADI. As DNA, the CDR3 is TGCGCCAACATCGATACGCAGTATTTT. Translated: CANIDTQYF.

This rearrangement joins TRBV7-8 to TRBJ2-7; weak D call: TRBD2 (6 bases). Trimming pared 4 bases from V and 2 bases from J, leaving 27 bases between. CDR3 size: 19 residues. Germline V gene data show CDR1 as SGHVS and CDR2 as FQNEAQ. CDR3 coding DNA: TGTGCCAGCAGCTCCCTGGCGGGACTCATCCCTTGGCCTACCTACGAGCAGTACTTC. Amino acid sequence: CASSSLAGLIPWPTYEQYF.

The chain joins TRBV14 to TRBJ2-1, with 10 bases aligning to TRBD2. The junction had 9 bases not matched to a gene; V was cut back by 5 bases and J by 8 bases. Looked up from germline, CDR1 is SGHDN and CDR2 is FVKESK. The CDR3 contains 15 residues. The CDR3 sequence is CASSGSGRAFYEQFF. CDR3 coding DNA: TGTGCCAGCAGCGGCAGCGGGAGGGCATTTTATGAGCAGTTCTTC.

This clonotype was observed a handful of times. The chain links TRBV6-2 or TRBV6-3 to TRBJ2-7; weak D call: TRBD1 (6 bases). Trimming removed 6 bases at V and 3 bases at J, with 12 bases between. The CDR3 totals 13 residues. Germline V gives CDR1 MNHEY, CDR2 SVGEGT. Here the CDR3 reads CASRKGQIYEQYF. Written as DNA, the CDR3 is TGTGCCAGCAGAAAAGGACAGATCTACGAGCAGTACTTC.

This chain connects TRBV11-2 to TRBJ1-2, with D perhaps TRBD1 (6 bases). Germline assignment: CDR1 SGHAT and CDR2 FQNNGV. The length of the CDR3 is 18 residues. V lost 5 bases, J lost 2 bases, and 24 bases lay in between. The CDR3 loop reads CASSPQTGGATRNYGYTF. The CDR3 region has the DNA TGTGCCAGCAGCCCGCAGACCGGGGGGGCGACAAGGAACTATGGCTACACCTTC.

This clonotype has just a few counts. The rearrangement links TRBV20-1 to TRBJ2-1, with TRBD2 matching over 8 bases. With V trimmed by 3 bases and J by 8 bases, 12 bases remained unmatched. Germline assignment: CDR1 DFQATT and CDR2 SNEGSKA (reference sequence). The CDR3 contains 15 residues. The CDR3 nucleotides read TGCAGTGCTAGTATCGCGGGGGGCAGGCATTATGAGCAGTTCTTC. It yields the protein CSASIAGGRHYEQFF.

This chain uses TRBV12-3 or TRBV12-4 with TRBJ2-1; D is uncertain. V shed 0 bases and J shed 5 bases, with 14 bases lying between them. This CDR3 is built from 16 residues. The CDR3 reads CASSLAIFDTNNEQFF. DNA of the CDR3: TGTGCCAGCAGTTTAGCTATATTTGACACTAACAATGAGCAGTTCTTC.

V is TRBV5-1 and J is TRBJ2-5; 8 positions agree with TRBD2. From germline, CDR1 is SGHRS and CDR2 YFSETQ. V dropped 1 base and J dropped 5; count of bases not matched to a gene: 7. The CDR3 extends over 15 amino acids. The CDR3 DNA reads as TGCGCCAGCAGCTTGTCGGCGGGGGGATCGGAGACCCAGTACTTC. This gives the protein CASSLSAGGSETQYF.

The genes are TRBV29-1 and TRBJ1-1; D ambiguous. CDR3 size: 10 residues. Trimming removed 0 bases at V and 10 bases at J, with 6 bases between. Per the germline V gene, CDR1 is SQVTM and CDR2 is ANQGSEA. Written as DNA, the CDR3 is TGCAGCGTTGAAGATCACAGAGCTTTCTTT. It codes for CSVEDHRAFF.